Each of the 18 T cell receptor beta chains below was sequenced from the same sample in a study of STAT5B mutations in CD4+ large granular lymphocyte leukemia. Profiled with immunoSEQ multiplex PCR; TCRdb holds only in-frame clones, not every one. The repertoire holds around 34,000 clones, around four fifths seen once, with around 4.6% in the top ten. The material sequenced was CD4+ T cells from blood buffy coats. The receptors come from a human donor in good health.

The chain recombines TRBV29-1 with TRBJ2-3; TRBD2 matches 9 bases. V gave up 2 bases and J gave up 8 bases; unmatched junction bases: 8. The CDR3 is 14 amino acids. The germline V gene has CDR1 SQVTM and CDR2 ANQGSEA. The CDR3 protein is CSVERIGREGTQYF. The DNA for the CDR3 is TGCAGCGTTGAAAGGATTGGGCGGGAGGGTACGCAGTATTTT.

DNA of the CDR3: TGTGCCATCAGTGACCGGGACAGTGGGGTCTACGAGCAGTACTTC. Its protein product is CAISDRDSGVYEQYF. The rearrangement joins TRBV10-3 to TRBJ2-7, with 7 positions matching TRBD1. Germline CDR1 reads ENHRY; CDR2 reads SYGVKD. The CDR3 runs to 15 residues. The ends lost 3 bases at V and 3 bases at J; junction bases unmatched: 8.

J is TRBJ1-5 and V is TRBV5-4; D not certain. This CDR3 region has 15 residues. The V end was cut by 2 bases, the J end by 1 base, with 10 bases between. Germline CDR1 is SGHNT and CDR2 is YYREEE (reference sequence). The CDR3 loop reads CASSLSPHSNQPQHF. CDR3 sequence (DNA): TGTGCCAGCAGCTTAAGCCCCCACAGCAATCAGCCCCAGCATTTT.

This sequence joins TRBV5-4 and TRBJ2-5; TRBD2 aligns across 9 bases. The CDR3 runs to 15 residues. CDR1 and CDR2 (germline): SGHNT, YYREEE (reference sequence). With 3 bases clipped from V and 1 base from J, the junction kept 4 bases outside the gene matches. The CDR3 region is CASSSSGGTQETQYF. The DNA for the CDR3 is TGTGCCAGCAGCTCAAGCGGGGGGACCCAAGAGACCCAGTACTTC.

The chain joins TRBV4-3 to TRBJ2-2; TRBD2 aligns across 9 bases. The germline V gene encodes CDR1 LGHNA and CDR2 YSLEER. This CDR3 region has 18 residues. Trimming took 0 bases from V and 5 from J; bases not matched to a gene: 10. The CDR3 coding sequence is TGCGCCAGCAGCCAAGAAACTAGCGGGTATCGAGGAACCGGGGAGCTGTTTTTT. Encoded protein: CASSQETSGYRGTGELFF.

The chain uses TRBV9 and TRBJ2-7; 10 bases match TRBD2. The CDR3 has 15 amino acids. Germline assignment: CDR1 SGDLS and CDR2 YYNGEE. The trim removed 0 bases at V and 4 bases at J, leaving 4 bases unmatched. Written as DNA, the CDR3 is TGTGCCAGCAGCGTAGATAGCGGGAGGTTGTACGAGCAGTACTTC. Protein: CASSVDSGRLYEQYF. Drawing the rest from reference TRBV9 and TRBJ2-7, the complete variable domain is DSGVTQTPKHLITATGQRVTLRCSPRSGDLSVYWYQQSLDQGLQFLIQYYNGEERAKGNILERFSAQQFPDLHSELNLSSLELGDSALYFCASSVDSGRLYEQYFGPGTRLTVT.

CDR3 amino acids: CASRPTGKGLYGYTF. The DNA for the CDR3 is TGTGCCAGCAGGCCGACGGGAAAGGGGCTCTATGGCTACACCTTC. V is TRBV27 and J is TRBJ1-2; the D gene is possibly TRBD1 (5 bases). CDR3 length: 15 amino acids. V gave up 6 bases and J gave up 4 bases, with 18 bases separating them. Per the germline V gene, CDR1 is MNHEY and CDR2 is SMNVEV (reference sequence).

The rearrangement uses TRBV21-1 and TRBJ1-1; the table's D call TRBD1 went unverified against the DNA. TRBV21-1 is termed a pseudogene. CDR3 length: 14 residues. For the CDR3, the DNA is TGTGCCAGCAGCAAAGAGGGGGCAGGCACTGAAGCTTTCTTT. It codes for CASSKEGAGTEAFF.

CDR3 bases: TGTGCCAGCAGTTTCGGGACAGATAACTATGGCTACACCTTC. Translation: CASSFGTDNYGYTF. This chain uses TRBV28 with TRBJ1-2; 7 positions agree with TRBD1. The CDR3 length is 14 residues. V lost 3 bases to trimming and J lost 1 base; unmatched junction nucleotides: 2. Germline loops: CDR1 MDHEN, CDR2 SYDVKM.

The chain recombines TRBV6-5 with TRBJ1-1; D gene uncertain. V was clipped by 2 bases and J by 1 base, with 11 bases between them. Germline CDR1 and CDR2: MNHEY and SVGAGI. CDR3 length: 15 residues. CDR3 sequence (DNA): TGTGCCAGCAGTTACCGGACGGCGGGGAACACTGAAGCTTTCTTT. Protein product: CASSYRTAGNTEAFF.

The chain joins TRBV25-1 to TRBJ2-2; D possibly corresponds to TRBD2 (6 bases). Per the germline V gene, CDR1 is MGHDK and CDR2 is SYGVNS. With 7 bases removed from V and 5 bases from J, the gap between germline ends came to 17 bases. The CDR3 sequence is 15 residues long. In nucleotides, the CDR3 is TGTGCCAGCAACAACAGACTAGACGGTACCGGGGAGCTGTTTTTT. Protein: CASNNRLDGTGELFF.

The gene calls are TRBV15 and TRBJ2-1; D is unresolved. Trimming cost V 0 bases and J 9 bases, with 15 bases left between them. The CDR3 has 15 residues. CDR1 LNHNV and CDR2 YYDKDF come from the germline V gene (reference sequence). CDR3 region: CATSRDRVRFIEQFF. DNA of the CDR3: TGTGCCACCAGCAGAGATCGAGTGAGATTTATTGAGCAGTTCTTC.

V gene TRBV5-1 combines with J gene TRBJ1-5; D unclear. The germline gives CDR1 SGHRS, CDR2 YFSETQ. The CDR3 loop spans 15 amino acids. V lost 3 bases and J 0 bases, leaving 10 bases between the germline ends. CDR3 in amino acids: CASSSDGNSNQPQHF. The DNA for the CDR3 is TGCGCCAGCAGCTCGGACGGAAATAGCAATCAGCCCCAGCATTTT.

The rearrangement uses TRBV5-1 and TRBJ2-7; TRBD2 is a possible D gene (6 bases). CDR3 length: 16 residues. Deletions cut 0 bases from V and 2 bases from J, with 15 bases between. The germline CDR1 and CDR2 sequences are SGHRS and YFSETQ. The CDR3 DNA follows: TGCGCCAGCAGCTTGGCCACCGGGACTCCTACCTACGAGCAGTACTTC. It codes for CASSLATGTPTYEQYF.

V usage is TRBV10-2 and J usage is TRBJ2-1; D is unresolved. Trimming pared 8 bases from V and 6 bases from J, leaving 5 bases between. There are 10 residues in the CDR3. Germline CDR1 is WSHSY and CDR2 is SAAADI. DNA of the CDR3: TGCGCCAGCTGGGGCAATGAGCAGTTCTTC. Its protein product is CASWGNEQFF.

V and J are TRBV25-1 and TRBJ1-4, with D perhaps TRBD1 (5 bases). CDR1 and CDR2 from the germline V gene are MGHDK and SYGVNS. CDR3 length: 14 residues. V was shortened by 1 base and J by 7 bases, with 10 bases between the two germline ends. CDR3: CASSESGTLEKLFF. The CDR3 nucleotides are TGTGCCAGCAGTGAATCCGGGACGCTTGAAAAACTGTTTTTT.

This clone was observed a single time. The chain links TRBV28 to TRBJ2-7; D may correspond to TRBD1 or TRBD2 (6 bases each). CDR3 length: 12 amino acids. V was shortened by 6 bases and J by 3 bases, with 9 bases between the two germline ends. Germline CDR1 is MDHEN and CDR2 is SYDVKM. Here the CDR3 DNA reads TGTGCCAGCAGGCGGGACATCTACGAGCAGTACTTC. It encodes CASRRDIYEQYF.

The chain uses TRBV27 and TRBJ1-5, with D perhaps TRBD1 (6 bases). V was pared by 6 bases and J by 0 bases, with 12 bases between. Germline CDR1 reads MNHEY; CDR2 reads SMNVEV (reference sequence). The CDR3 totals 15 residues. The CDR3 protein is CASRPDRYSNQPQHF. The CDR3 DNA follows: TGTGCCAGCAGACCTGACAGGTATAGCAATCAGCCCCAGCATTTT.